This is a list of T cell receptor beta chains from one sample in a study of tumor-infiltrating lymphocytes in primary liver carcinoma. MiXCR, run by TCRdb on the multiplex PCR reads, gives a single entry per CDR3 protein. The sample lists fewer than 400,000 distinct CDR3 sequences, more than 55% occurring once. Material: peripheral blood. The receptors shown here come from a man between 35 and 55 years old with primary liver carcinoma and hepatitis B virus infection. CDR3s include the opening cysteine and the closing phenylalanine or tryptophan. D genes are given only for firm matches. Clone size is shown for a subset of rows, as once, few, many or a class of expanded clone.

D: TRBD1
V: TRBV29-1
J: TRBJ1-3
size: -
DNA: TGCAACGTCGGACAGGGGACCTCTGGAAAAACCATATATTTT
CDR3: CNVGQGTSGKTIYF

D: -
V: TRBV6-6
J: TRBJ1-1
size: many
DNA: TGTGCCAGCAGTCCGGGGGACATGGGCACTGAAGCTTTCTTT
CDR3: CASSPGDMGTEAFF

D: -
V: TRBV6-6
J: TRBJ2-7
size: -
DNA: TGTGGCAGCGCTCTAGCTGGGGGGCGCGAGCACTACTTC
CDR3: CGSALAGGREHYF

D: -
V: TRBV12-3/TRBV12-4
J: TRBJ1-3
size: many
DNA: TGTGCCAGCGGATCGGGGGCTTCTGGAAACACCATATATTTT
CDR3: CASGSGASGNTIYF

D: -
V: TRBV27
J: TRBJ2-7
size: -
DNA: TGTGCCGGCAGTCGGGGCAGGGTCTCCTACGAGCAGTACTTC
CDR3: CAGSRGRVSYEQYF

D: -
V: TRBV18
J: TRBJ1-5
size: once
DNA: TGTGCCAGCTCACCGGGACATCCCAATCAGCCCCAGCATTTT
CDR3: CASSPGHPNQPQHF

D: -
V: TRBV6-1
J: TRBJ1-5
size: many
DNA: TGTGCCAGCAGTCAGGGTACCTATAGCAATCAGCCCCAGCATTTT
CDR3: CASSQGTYSNQPQHF

D: -
V: TRBV7-8
J: TRBJ1-3
size: -
DNA: TGTGCCAGCTGCTTGAGTGCTTGCTCTGGAAACACCATATATTTT
CDR3: CASCLSACSGNTIYF

D: -
V: TRBV6-6
J: TRBJ2-2
size: many
DNA: TGTGCCAGCAGTTCCATTCCCCCGGAGGGGCCGGCGGCCGGGGAGCTGTTTTTT
CDR3: CASSSIPPEGPAAGELFF

D: TRBD2
V: TRBV29-1
J: TRBJ2-5
size: -
DNA: TGCATCGCGGGGACTAGTGGGAGGCGAGAGACCCAGTACTTC
CDR3: CIAGTSGRRETQYF

D: TRBD2
V: TRBV10-1
J: TRBJ2-1
size: -
DNA: TGCACCAGCAGTAATAGCGGGAGAATTGGGTATGAGCAGTTCTTC
CDR3: CTSSNSGRIGYEQFF

D: -
V: TRBV12-3/TRBV12-4
J: TRBJ1-3
size: many
DNA: TGTGCCAGCAGTTTAACGGGAGCTGGAAACACCATATATTTT
CDR3: CASSLTGAGNTIYF

D: -
V: TRBV6-1
J: TRBJ1-3
size: -
DNA: TGTTCCAGCAGTGATTCGGGACAACGCTCTGGAAACACCATATATTTT
CDR3: CSSSDSGQRSGNTIYF

D: TRBD1
V: TRBV6-5
J: TRBJ1-6
size: -
DNA: TGTGCCGGCAGTTACTTTAGACCTGGACAGGGGAATTCACCCCTCCACTTT
CDR3: CAGSYFRPGQGNSPLHF

D: TRBD2
V: TRBV28
J: TRBJ2-1
size: -
DNA: TGTGCCAGCAGTTTTGGGACTATGGGTGAGCAGTTCTTC
CDR3: CASSFGTMGEQFF

D: -
V: TRBV5-4
J: TRBJ2-5
size: -
DNA: TGTGCCAGCACCACGGACACCCGCCGGGAGACCCAGTACTTC
CDR3: CASTTDTRRETQYF

D: TRBD1
V: TRBV6-5
J: TRBJ2-7
size: many
DNA: TGTGCCAGCACTCAAAGACAGGGCTCCTACGAGCAGTACTTC
CDR3: CASTQRQGSYEQYF

D: TRBD2
V: TRBV29-1
J: TRBJ2-2
size: -
DNA: TGCAGCGTTGAATTAGAAGGCGGGGGGCTGTATTTT
CDR3: CSVELEGGGLYF

D: -
V: TRBV7-9
J: TRBJ2-6
size: -
DNA: TGTGCCAGCAGCTTAGAAGAGGCTGGGGCCAACGTCCTGACTTTC
CDR3: CASSLEEAGANVLTF

D: -
V: TRBV11-2
J: TRBJ1-1
size: -
DNA: TGTGCCAGCAGCCCGGGACGGCTGAACACTAAAGCTTTCTTT
CDR3: CASSPGRLNTKAFF

D: -
V: TRBV11-2
J: TRBJ2-1
size: -
DNA: TGTGCCAGCAGCTTGGGGCTGTATGATCAGTTCTTC
CDR3: CASSLGLYDQFF

D: -
V: TRBV4-1
J: TRBJ2-2
size: many
DNA: TGCGCCAGCAGCAAGCAGGGAGACACCGGGGAGCTGTTTTTT
CDR3: CASSKQGDTGELFF

D: -
V: TRBV12-3/TRBV12-4
J: TRBJ1-1
size: once
DNA: TGTGCCAGCAGTTTAGTGCAAAACATTGAAGCTTTCTTT
CDR3: CASSLVQNIEAFF

D: -
V: TRBV6-1
J: TRBJ1-2
size: many
DNA: TGTGCCAGCACGAGGGAGGGCTATGGCTACACCTTC
CDR3: CASTREGYGYTF

D: -
V: TRBV5-1
J: TRBJ2-5
size: -
DNA: TGCGCCAGCAGCTTGGCTGGGGGAGAGACCCAGTACTTC
CDR3: CASSLAGGETQYF

D: TRBD2
V: TRBV10-3
J: TRBJ2-3
size: few
DNA: TGTGCCATCAGTCCTGGGACTAGCGGGAGTCCAGATACGCAGTATTTT
CDR3: CAISPGTSGSPDTQYF

D: TRBD2
V: TRBV6-1
J: TRBJ2-3
size: -
DNA: TGTGCCCGCAGTGAAAGGAGCGGGAGAGGGACCACAGATACGCAGTATTTT
CDR3: CARSERSGRGTTDTQYF

D: -
V: TRBV29-1
J: TRBJ1-5
size: many
DNA: TGCAGCGTTGCCGACAGCCTGGTGGAGCCCCAGCATTTT
CDR3: CSVADSLVEPQHF

D: -
V: TRBV6-2/TRBV6-3
J: TRBJ2-3
size: -
DNA: TGTGCCAGCAGTTACGGACCGACCACAGATACGCAGTATTTT
CDR3: CASSYGPTTDTQYF

D: TRBD1
V: TRBV5-6
J: TRBJ1-3
size: -
DNA: TGTGCCAGCAGCTTGGGGGGACAGGGTTGGAGTGAAAACACCATATATTTT
CDR3: CASSLGGQGWSENTIYF

D: -
V: TRBV6-6
J: TRBJ2-2
size: -
DNA: TGTGCCAGTAGTTTCCCGAGTGGGGCGCAGCCCGGGGAGCTGTTTTTT
CDR3: CASSFPSGAQPGELFF

D: TRBD2
V: TRBV6-1
J: TRBJ2-5
size: many
DNA: TGTGCCAGCAGTGCTTTGGCTAGCGGGAACCAAGAGACCCAGTACTTC
CDR3: CASSALASGNQETQYF

D: TRBD2
V: TRBV24-1
J: TRBJ2-1
size: -
DNA: TGTGCCACCAGTGATAGTTTAACTAGCGGGAGTGTCACCTACAATGAGCAGTTCTTC
CDR3: CATSDSLTSGSVTYNEQFF

D: TRBD2
V: TRBV6-2/TRBV6-3
J: TRBJ2-7
size: many
DNA: TGTGCCAGCAGTTGGGTACTGGAGGCGGGAGGATACGAGCAGTACTTC
CDR3: CASSWVLEAGGYEQYF

D: -
V: TRBV12-3/TRBV12-4
J: TRBJ2-1
size: many
DNA: TGTGCCAGCAGTTTCGGGGGTGAGCGACCCTACAATGAGCAGTTCTTC
CDR3: CASSFGGERPYNEQFF

D: TRBD2
V: TRBV11-1
J: TRBJ2-1
size: -
DNA: TGTGTCAGCAGCTCCTCCGGGACTAGCCAGGTCAATGAGCAATTCTTC
CDR3: CVSSSSGTSQVNEQFF

D: -
V: TRBV25-1
J: TRBJ1-1
size: -
DNA: TGTGCCAGCAGTGAGGATAGGTGGACTGAAGCTTTCTTT
CDR3: CASSEDRWTEAFF

D: TRBD1
V: TRBV4-3
J: TRBJ1-4
size: few
DNA: TGCGTCAGCAGCCAGAACACAGGGGATGGTAATGAAAAACTGTTTTTT
CDR3: CVSSQNTGDGNEKLFF

D: -
V: TRBV15
J: TRBJ2-2
size: -
DNA: TGTGCCACCGGCAGTAAAAACACCGGGGAGCTGTTTTTT
CDR3: CATGSKNTGELFF

D: -
V: TRBV5-1
J: TRBJ2-1
size: -
DNA: TGCGCCAGCAGCCGCGGGGCAGGGTCGTACAATGAGCAGTTCTTC
CDR3: CASSRGAGSYNEQFF

D: -
V: TRBV29-1
J: TRBJ2-3
size: many
DNA: TGCAGCGTTGGAGGGGCCAGAGATACGCAGTATTTT
CDR3: CSVGGARDTQYF

D: TRBD2
V: TRBV11-2
J: TRBJ2-1
size: once
DNA: TGTGCCAACAGTGGAGGGGCTAGCGGGAGGGTCATCGGGTTCGATGAACAGTTCTTC
CDR3: CANSGGASGRVIGFDEQFF

D: TRBD1
V: TRBV28
J: TRBJ1-2
size: -
DNA: TGTGCCAGCAGTCGGATACAGGGGGCGCTTGTCTATGGCTACACCTTC
CDR3: CASSRIQGALVYGYTF

D: -
V: TRBV7-9
J: TRBJ2-1
size: -
DNA: TGTGCCAGCAGTCGCCAGTGGGACTCCTACAATGAGCAGTTCTTC
CDR3: CASSRQWDSYNEQFF

D: -
V: TRBV30
J: TRBJ1-5
size: -
DNA: TGTGCCTGGAGTGTCGGAAGCGATCAGCCCCAGCATTTT
CDR3: CAWSVGSDQPQHF

D: -
V: TRBV14
J: TRBJ2-7
size: few
DNA: TGTGCCAGCAGCCATTCACTAGAAGCAGTTCACGAGCAGTACTTC
CDR3: CASSHSLEAVHEQYF

D: -
V: TRBV19
J: TRBJ2-5
size: -
DNA: TGTGCCAGTAGTATAGGGGCACGGGAGACCCAGTACTTC
CDR3: CASSIGARETQYF

D: TRBD1
V: TRBV7-8
J: TRBJ1-2
size: few
DNA: TGTGCCAGCAGCGTTCGGGACAGCTCTTATGGCTACACCTTC
CDR3: CASSVRDSSYGYTF

D: -
V: TRBV29-1
J: TRBJ2-3
size: -
DNA: TGCAGCGTTGAGAGTGGAAGCACATATACGCAGTATTTT
CDR3: CSVESGSTYTQYF

D: -
V: TRBV10-3
J: TRBJ2-5
size: -
DNA: TGTGCCATCAGTGGGGGTACTGGGGGAAGGAGAGAGACCCAGTACTTC
CDR3: CAISGGTGGRRETQYF

D: -
V: TRBV2
J: TRBJ2-4
size: -
DNA: TGTGCCAGCCAAGGGGGGACCAAAAACATTCAGTACTTC
CDR3: CASQGGTKNIQYF

D: -
V: TRBV28
J: TRBJ2-7
size: -
DNA: TGTGCCAGCAAGGAGTCAGGGGGGGACTACGCGCAGCACTTC
CDR3: CASKESGGDYAQHF

D: -
V: TRBV4-2
J: TRBJ1-2
size: once
DNA: TGTGCCAGCAGCCAAGAAATGGGAACGAACTATGGCTACACCTTC
CDR3: CASSQEMGTNYGYTF

D: -
V: TRBV4-1
J: TRBJ2-2
size: -
DNA: TGCGCCAGCAGCCAAACGCTTAGGGGGAGAGGCGGGGAGCTGTTTTTC
CDR3: CASSQTLRGRGGELFF